This entry features one T cell receptor beta chain sequence. The data derive from a study of blood T cell repertoires in COVID-19. Sequencing used immunoSEQ multiplex PCR; TCRdb keeps in-frame clones, though not all of them. The data show roughly 240,000 clones, approximately 88% seen once. The germline V gene encodes CDR1 LGHDT and CDR2 YNNKEL (reference sequence). The CDR3 totals 14 residues. Trimming left V 3 bases short and J 5 bases short, with 13 bases between. The chain uses TRBV3-1 (or the pseudogene TRBV3-2) and TRBJ1-1, with a weak D call TRBD1 (5 bases). The receptor's source is a woman aged 40 to 50 with acute COVID-19. The sequenced sample was PBMCs or T cells enriched from blood (not recorded which). The CDR3 DNA sequence: TGTGCCAGCAGCCACCTAGGGGTAGGAACTGAAGCTTTCTTT. Its translation: CASSHLGVGTEAFF.